Here is one T cell receptor beta chain with its context. Its antigen is not known. This specimen belongs to a study of memory CD4+ T cells and cytomegalovirus serostatus. Study results and limitations: Suggested: most of the CMV-linked TCR signature lies in CD4+ memory cells.

Repertoires were generated with immunoSEQ multiplex PCR, while TCRdb's copy carries only in-frame clones and drops some. The sample includes tens of thousands of clones, around three quarters of them seen just once. Germline V lookup: CDR1 KGHSH, CDR2 LQKENI. The CDR3 length is 13 residues. Single viable CD3+CD4+CD8-CD45RO+ cells were sorted as the memory CD4+ T cells. Sequencing used memory CD4+ T cells from blood. The TCR originated in an adult in good health and CMV-seropositive. V and J are TRBV18 and TRBJ2-1; maybe TRBD1 (5 bases). The CDR3 DNA is TGTGCTTCCAGGGATCGGGCCGGCAATGAGCAGTTCTTC. Its translation: CASRDRAGNEQFF.